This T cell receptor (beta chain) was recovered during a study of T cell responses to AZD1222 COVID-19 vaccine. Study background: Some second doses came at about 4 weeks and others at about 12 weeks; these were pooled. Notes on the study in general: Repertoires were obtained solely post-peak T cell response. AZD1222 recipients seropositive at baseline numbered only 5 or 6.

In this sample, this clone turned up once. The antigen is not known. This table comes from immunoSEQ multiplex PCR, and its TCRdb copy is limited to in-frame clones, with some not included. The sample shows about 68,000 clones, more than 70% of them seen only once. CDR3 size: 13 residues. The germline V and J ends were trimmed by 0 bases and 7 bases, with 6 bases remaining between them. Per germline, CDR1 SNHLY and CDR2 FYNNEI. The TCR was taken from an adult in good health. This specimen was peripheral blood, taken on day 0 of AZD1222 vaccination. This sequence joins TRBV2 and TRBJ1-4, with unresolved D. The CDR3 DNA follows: TGTGCCAGCAGTGAAGCGTGGACTGAAAAACTGTTTTTT. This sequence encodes CASSEAWTEKLFF.